What follows are 17 T cell receptor beta chains derived from one specimen sequenced in a study of shared clonotypes between healthy human individuals. Only in-frame clones appear in the TCRdb table, and some are missing; sequencing was by immunoSEQ multiplex PCR. The sample lists 1,400,000 or so clones, less than 99% occurring once. Sequenced sample: naive CD4+ T cells sorted from blood. Subset reported: CD45RA+ positively selected. The receptors stem from a man aged 25 to 40 in good health.

V is TRBV5-1 and J is TRBJ2-7; D is unclear. The CDR3 has 11 residues. In germline, CDR1 is SGHRS, CDR2 YFSETQ. Trimming cost V 1 base and J 5 bases, with 4 bases left between them. The CDR3 region has the DNA TGCGCCAGCAGCTTGAACCACGAGCAGTACTTC. Encoded protein: CASSLNHEQYF.

There are a few counts of this clone. The chain carries TRBV5-1 and TRBJ2-1; D may be TRBD2 (6 bases). Trimming stripped 4 bases from V and 7 bases from J, with 12 bases between. CDR3 size: 13 residues. Germline CDR1 is SGHRS and CDR2 is YFSETQ. CDR3 in DNA: TGCGCCAGCAGCATGGGACTGGCGAATGAGCAGTTCTTC. Its translation is CASSMGLANEQFF.

This chain's CDR3 is CASSSRATATYEQYF. CDR3 DNA sequence: TGCGCCAGCAGCTCGCGAGCAACGGCGACCTACGAGCAGTACTTC. This sequence joins TRBV5-1 and TRBJ2-7; D gene uncertain. The germline V gene encodes CDR1 SGHRS and CDR2 YFSETQ. V gave up 3 bases and J gave up 2 bases, with 15 bases separating them. The CDR3 consists of 15 residues.

The chain is built from TRBV5-1 and TRBJ2-1; TRBD2 agrees at 10 bases. CDR1 and CDR2 from the germline V gene are SGHRS and YFSETQ. Trimming at V came to 2 bases and at J to 4 bases, leaving 3 bases not matched to a gene. CDR3 length: 15 residues. CDR3 protein: CASSFLSGGYNEQFF. In DNA form, the CDR3 reads TGCGCCAGCAGCTTTCTTAGCGGGGGGTACAATGAGCAGTTCTTC.

Turning to this clone: Other DNA variants within this sample encode the same CDR3. The chain couples TRBV20-1 to TRBJ2-1; no clear D. Germline assignment: CDR1 DFQATT and CDR2 SNEGSKA (reference sequence). V was pared by 3 bases and J by 7 bases, with 4 bases between. The CDR3 is 10 amino acids. CDR3 coding DNA: TGCAGTGCTAGTCCAAATGAGCAGTTCTTC. Translated: CSASPNEQFF.

The genes are TRBV28 and TRBJ2-1; D is uncertain. In germline, CDR1 is MDHEN, CDR2 SYDVKM. Trimming removed 3 bases at V and 8 bases at J, with 14 bases between. This CDR3 contains 14 residues. In DNA form, the CDR3 reads TGTGCCAGCAGTTTGGTAGGCCTGAGGCATGAGCAGTTCTTC. Translated: CASSLVGLRHEQFF.

V gene TRBV7-2 combines with J gene TRBJ1-1; no clear D gene. The CDR3 loop spans 14 amino acids. V lost 1 base to trimming and J lost 4 bases, with 10 bases between them. Per the germline V gene, CDR1 is SGHTA and CDR2 is FQGNSA. CDR3 in amino acids: CASSLGYRATEAFF. CDR3 DNA: TGTGCCAGCAGCTTAGGGTACAGAGCCACTGAAGCTTTCTTT. Full variable domain (rest looked up from reference TRBV7-2 and TRBJ1-1): GAGVSQSPSNKVTEKGKDVELRCDPISGHTALYWYRQSLGQGLEFLIYFQGNSAPDKSGLPSDRFSAERTGGSVSTLTIQRTQQEDSAVYLCASSLGYRATEAFFGQGTRLTVV.

Comment on this clone: Additional DNA sequences in this sample encode the identical CDR3. This sequence joins TRBV28 and TRBJ2-1; TRBD2 is a possible D gene (5 bases). The germline V gene has CDR1 MDHEN and CDR2 SYDVKM. The CDR3 has 12 amino acids. Trimming pared 6 bases from V and 7 bases from J, leaving 10 bases between. CDR3 amino acids: CASSPTRNEQFF. CDR3 nucleotide sequence: TGTGCCAGCAGCCCTACTAGAAATGAGCAGTTCTTC.

The chain carries TRBV6-1 and TRBJ2-1; 10 bases are a match to TRBD2. The CDR3 consists of 18 residues. J was trimmed by 5 bases and V by 4 bases; bases with no gene match: 14. CDR1 is MNHNS and CDR2 is SASEGT in the germline V gene. CDR3: CASSGFTSGKGGNNEQFF. The CDR3 coding sequence is TGTGCCAGCAGTGGCTTTACTAGCGGGAAAGGGGGAAACAATGAGCAGTTCTTC.

The chain links TRBV28 to TRBJ1-1; TRBD1 might be the D (5 bases). Germline values: CDR1 MDHEN, CDR2 SYDVKM. The V end was cut by 7 bases, the J end by 1 base, with 10 bases between. CDR3 length: 13 amino acids. The CDR3 sequence is CASKGTPNTEAFF. CDR3 bases: TGTGCCAGCAAGGGGACCCCGAACACTGAAGCTTTCTTT.

V gene TRBV11-2 combines with J gene TRBJ2-1; D gene unclear. The V gene lost 5 bases and the J gene lost 3 bases, with 14 bases spanning the gap. The germline V gene has CDR1 SGHAT and CDR2 FQNNGV. The CDR3 is made up of 15 amino acids. CDR3 sequence (DNA): TGTGCCAGCAGCCAACAACCTTTGGACTACAATGAGCAGTTCTTC. Amino acids: CASSQQPLDYNEQFF.

This chain links TRBV2 with TRBJ2-1, with D unresolved. V shed 8 bases and J shed 6 bases, with 17 bases lying between them. In germline, CDR1 is SNHLY, CDR2 FYNNEI. The CDR3 is 14 amino acids. The CDR3 loop reads CASVLARSPNEQFF. In DNA, the CDR3 is TGTGCCAGCGTCTTGGCTAGAAGTCCCAATGAGCAGTTCTTC.

CDR3 sequence: CASSQVWGDTQYF. Here the CDR3 DNA reads TGCGCCAGCAGCCAGGTATGGGGAGATACGCAGTATTTT. The chain uses TRBV5-1 and TRBJ2-3; D gene uncertain. From germline, CDR1 is SGHRS and CDR2 YFSETQ. The germline V and J ends were trimmed by 4 bases and 5 bases, with 11 bases remaining between them. The CDR3 runs 13 residues.

This sequence joins TRBV9 and TRBJ2-7, with D maybe TRBD2 (6 bases). Per the germline V gene, CDR1 is SGDLS and CDR2 is YYNGEE. This CDR3 has 14 residues. V was trimmed by 3 bases and J by 3 bases, leaving 13 bases between them. CDR3 DNA: TGTGCCAGCAGCGCAGAGAGGCGGGACTACGAGCAGTACTTC. This encodes CASSAERRDYEQYF.

Turning to this clone: The same CDR3 also results from other DNA sequences found in this sample. The V gene is TRBV5-1, the J gene TRBJ1-1; D is undetermined. Germline V gene lookup returns CDR1 SGHRS and CDR2 YFSETQ. The V end lost 0 bases, the J end lost 1 base, and 7 bases lay between the germline ends. The CDR3 is 14 residues long. CDR3 bases: TGCGCCAGCAGCTTGGGGTCGGGGAACACTGAAGCTTTCTTT. Amino acid sequence: CASSLGSGNTEAFF.

The CDR3 DNA reads TGTGCCAGCAGTGAAGCGCTTCAGGCCCCCACACGTTCGGCGCAGTATTTT. Amino acids: CASSEALQAPTRSAQYF. The rearrangement links TRBV2 to TRBJ2-3; no firm D call. CDR3 length: 17 amino acids. CDR1 and CDR2 (germline): SNHLY, FYNNEI. The V gene lost 0 bases and the J gene lost 10 bases, with 23 bases spanning the gap.

This chain links TRBV7-7 with TRBJ2-3; a possible D gene is TRBD2 (6 bases). Trimming took off 5 bases at V and 4 bases at J, with 13 bases between the two ends. From germline, CDR1 is SSHAT and CDR2 FNYEAQ (reference sequence). CDR3 length: 14 residues. The CDR3 nucleotides are TGTGCCAGCAGCCAGACTAGTCAGGCAGATACGCAGTATTTT. Protein product: CASSQTSQADTQYF.